One TCR beta chain is described in this entry. The sample is drawn from a study of OX40 agonist ivuxolimab in advanced cancers. Whole-study context: Patients treated during dose escalation were battling hepatocellular carcinoma, melanoma, renal cell or head and neck cancer. About 42% of patients had received prior checkpoint inhibitor therapy.

The CDR3 contains 16 residues. Trimming at V came to 4 bases and at J to 1 base, leaving 6 bases not matched to a gene. The germline CDR1 and CDR2 sequences are MNHEY and SVGAGI. Profiling relied on immunoSEQ multiplex PCR, and the TCRdb table lists in-frame clones only, not all of them. The sample has 83,000 or so clones, about 88% seen once; the top ten hold roughly 1.8%. Sequenced material: CD4+ or CD8+ T cells sorted from blood, taken in a trial of the OX40 agonist ivuxolimab. V gene TRBV6-5 combines with J gene TRBJ2-2; 7 bases align to TRBD1. The clonotype originates from an adult with an advanced solid tumor such as melanoma, head and neck, liver or kidney cancer. The CDR3 bases are TGTGCCAGCAGTTGGGGACAGCGAAGGAACACCGGGGAGCTGTTTTTT. Translation: CASSWGQRRNTGELFF.